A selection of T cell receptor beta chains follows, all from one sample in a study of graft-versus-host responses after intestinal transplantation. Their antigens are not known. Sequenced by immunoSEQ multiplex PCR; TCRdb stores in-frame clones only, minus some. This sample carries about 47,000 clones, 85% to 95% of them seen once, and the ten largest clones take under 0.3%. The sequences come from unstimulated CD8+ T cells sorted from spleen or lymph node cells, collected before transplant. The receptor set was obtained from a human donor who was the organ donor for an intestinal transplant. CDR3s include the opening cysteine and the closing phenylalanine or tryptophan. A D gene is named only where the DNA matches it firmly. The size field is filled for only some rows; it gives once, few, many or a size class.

CASSVDGYEQYF	TGTGCCAGCAGCGTAGACGGTTACGAGCAGTACTTC	.	.	TRBV9	TRBJ2-7
CASSLGIARGQYF	TGTGCCAGCAGCTTGGGTATCGCTCGGGGCCAGTACTTC	.	.	TRBV13	TRBJ2-5
CSVEEDGQGPSFVNTEAFF	TGCAGCGTTGAAGAGGACGGTCAGGGGCCCTCTTTTGTGAACACTGAAGCTTTCTTT	.	.	TRBV29-1	TRBJ1-1
CASSKHGTGNTEAFF	TGTGCCAGCAGTAAACATGGGACAGGAAACACTGAAGCTTTCTTT	TRBD1	.	TRBV9	TRBJ1-1
CASSQIETSGAYEQYF	TGTGCCAGCAGCCAAATAGAAACTAGCGGGGCCTACGAGCAGTACTTC	TRBD2	.	TRBV4-2	TRBJ2-7
CASSLGRTRDSKSYGYTF	TGTGCCAGCAGCTTAGGTCGTACCCGGGACAGTAAATCCTATGGCTACACCTTC	TRBD1	.	TRBV13	TRBJ1-2
CASSESGGGTDTQYF	TGTGCCAGCAGCGAAAGCGGGGGGGGCACAGATACGCAGTATTTT	TRBD2	.	TRBV9	TRBJ2-3
CASSQLRDSVYEQYF	TGTGCCAGCAGTCAGCTAAGGGACAGCGTTTACGAGCAGTACTTC	TRBD1	.	TRBV27	TRBJ2-7
CASSLAAVSSYEQYF	TGTGCCAGCAGCTTAGCGGCAGTAAGCTCCTACGAGCAGTACTTC	.	.	TRBV7-2	TRBJ2-7
CASSQAGLAGGEQFF	TGCGCCAGCAGCCAAGCGGGACTAGCGGGGGGGGAGCAGTTCTTC	TRBD2	few	TRBV4-1	TRBJ2-1
CARSFDSKLFF	TGTGCCAGAAGCTTCGACAGTAAACTGTTTTTT	.	.	TRBV5-3	TRBJ1-4
CASSILLRVNQPQHF	TGTGCCAGCAGCATTCTTTTACGGGTCAATCAGCCCCAGCATTTT	.	.	TRBV5-6	TRBJ1-5
CATMRSNYGYTF	TGTGCCACGATGAGGTCTAACTATGGCTACACCTTC	.	.	TRBV19	TRBJ1-2
CASSLDPDSTGELFF	TGTGCCAGCAGCTTAGATCCTGACAGCACCGGGGAGCTGTTTTTT	.	.	TRBV11-2	TRBJ2-2
CASSFMEAAAQTDQYF	TGTGCCAGCAGCTTTATGGAGGCGGCCGCCCAAACAGATCAGTACTTC	.	.	TRBV14	TRBJ2-7
CASGTSGYNEQFF	TGTGCCAGCGGGACTAGCGGCTACAATGAGCAGTTCTTC	TRBD2	.	TRBV6-5	TRBJ2-1
CASSPKDSTSNSPLHF	TGTGCCAGCAGCCCCAAGGACAGCACGTCTAATTCACCCCTCCACTTT	.	.	TRBV7-9	TRBJ1-6
CASSQEPGTGNYEQYF	TGCGCCAGCAGCCAAGAACCCGGGACAGGGAACTACGAGCAGTACTTC	TRBD1	.	TRBV4-1	TRBJ2-7
CASSSRPSVGAGAQETQYF	TGTGCCAGCAGCTCCCGCCCATCGGTAGGAGCGGGGGCCCAAGAGACCCAGTACTTC	TRBD2	.	TRBV13	TRBJ2-5
CASSLEGITGSNYGYTF	TGTGCCAGCAGCTTGGAGGGTATAACAGGCTCTAACTATGGCTACACCTTC	.	.	TRBV7-3	TRBJ1-2
CASRKDRRTGRDTEAFF	TGTGCCAGCAGGAAAGATCGCCGGACAGGGAGGGACACTGAAGCTTTCTTT	TRBD1	.	TRBV2	TRBJ1-1
CASSQRDRSYEQYF	TGTGCCAGCAGCCAACGGGACAGATCCTACGAGCAGTACTTC	TRBD1	.	TRBV14	TRBJ2-7
CSVGEGVHIQYF	TGCAGCGTTGGGGAGGGAGTCCACATTCAGTACTTC	TRBD2	.	TRBV29-1	TRBJ2-4
CASSLYFAGQNTEAFF	TGTGCCAGCAGCTTGTATTTCGCTGGACAGAACACTGAAGCTTTCTTT	.	.	TRBV5-8	TRBJ1-1
CASSGITGINYGYTF	TGCGCCAGCAGCGGTATAACAGGGATTAACTATGGCTACACCTTC	.	once	TRBV4-3	TRBJ1-2
CASSPNPTGFSYGYTF	TGTGCCAGCAGTCCCAACCCGACTGGTTTTAGCTATGGCTACACCTTC	.	once	TRBV27	TRBJ1-2
CASTSSVDEQFF	TGCGCCAGCACCTCTAGCGTCGATGAGCAGTTCTTC	.	.	TRBV10-2	TRBJ2-1
CASSRDSGGLTEAFF	TGTGCCAGCAGTAGAGACTCAGGGGGTTTGACTGAAGCTTTCTTT	TRBD1	.	TRBV27	TRBJ1-1
CASSPGVGGFEQYF	TGTGCCAGCAGCCCGGGTGTCGGGGGGTTCGAGCAGTACTTC	TRBD2	.	TRBV4-2	TRBJ2-7